This TCR beta chain derives from a study of blood T cells in healthy people across ages. The CDR3 length is 11 residues. CDR1 is MNHEY, CDR2 SVGEGT, per germline. Trimming stripped 6 bases from V and 6 bases from J, with 5 bases between. A J-beta primer mix and a sample-barcoded 5' primer were used in a second PCR of roughly 6 to 11 cycles. TCRdb reanalysed the 5' RACE reads using MiXCR and keeps one entry per CDR3 protein. The data show some 800,000 distinct CDR3 sequences, with roughly 25% seen just once and more than 3% held by the top ten. These sequences were also reported in another study, on T cells of mothers and their children.

The specimen sequenced was blood. The chain links TRBV6-2 or TRBV6-3 to TRBJ2-2; D gene unclear. The TCR sequence derives from a boy younger than 18 in good health. For the CDR3, the DNA is TGTGCCAGCAGCCGCCCCGGGGAGCTGTTTTTT. Protein sequence: CASSRPGELFF.